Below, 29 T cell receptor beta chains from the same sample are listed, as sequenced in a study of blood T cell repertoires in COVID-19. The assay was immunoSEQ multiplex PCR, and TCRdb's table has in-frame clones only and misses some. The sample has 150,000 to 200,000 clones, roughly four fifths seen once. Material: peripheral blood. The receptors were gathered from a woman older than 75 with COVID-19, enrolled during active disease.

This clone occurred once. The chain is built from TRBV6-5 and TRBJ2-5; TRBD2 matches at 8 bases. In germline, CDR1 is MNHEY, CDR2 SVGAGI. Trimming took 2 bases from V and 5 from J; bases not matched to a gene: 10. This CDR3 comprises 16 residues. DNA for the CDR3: TGTGCCAGCAGTTACCCTAGAGCGGGAGTTGAGGAGACCCAGTACTTC. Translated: CASSYPRAGVEETQYF.

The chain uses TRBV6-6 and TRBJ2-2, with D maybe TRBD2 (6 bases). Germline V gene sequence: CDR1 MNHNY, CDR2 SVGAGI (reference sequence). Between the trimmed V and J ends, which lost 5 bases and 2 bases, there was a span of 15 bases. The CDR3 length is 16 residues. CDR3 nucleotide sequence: TGTGCCAGCAGTCTATCCGGCGGGACCAACACCGGGGAGCTGTTTTTT. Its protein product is CASSLSGGTNTGELFF.

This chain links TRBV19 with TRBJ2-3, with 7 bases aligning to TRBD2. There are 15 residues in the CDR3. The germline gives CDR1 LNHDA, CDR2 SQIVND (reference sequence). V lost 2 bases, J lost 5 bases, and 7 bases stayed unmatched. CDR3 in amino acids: CASSIIAREIDTQYF. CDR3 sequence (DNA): TGTGCCAGTAGTATAATAGCGCGGGAGATAGATACGCAGTATTTT.

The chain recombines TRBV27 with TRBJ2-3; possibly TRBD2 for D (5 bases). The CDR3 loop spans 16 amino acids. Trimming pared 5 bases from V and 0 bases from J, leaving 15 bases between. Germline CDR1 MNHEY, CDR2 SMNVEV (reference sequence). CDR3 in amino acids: CASSTAVGSSTDTQYF. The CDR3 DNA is TGTGCCAGCAGTACCGCGGTGGGGAGTAGCACAGATACGCAGTATTTT.

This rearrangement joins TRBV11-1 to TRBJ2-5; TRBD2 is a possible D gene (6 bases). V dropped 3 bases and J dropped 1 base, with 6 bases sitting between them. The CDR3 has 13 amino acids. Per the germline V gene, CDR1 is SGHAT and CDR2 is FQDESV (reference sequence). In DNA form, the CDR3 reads TGTGCCAGCAGCTTCGGGAGCCAAGAGACCCAGTACTTC. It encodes CASSFGSQETQYF.

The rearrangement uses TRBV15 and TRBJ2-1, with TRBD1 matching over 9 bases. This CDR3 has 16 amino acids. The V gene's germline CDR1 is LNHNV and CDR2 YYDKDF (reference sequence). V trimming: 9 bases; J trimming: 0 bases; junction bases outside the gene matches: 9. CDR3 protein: CATGTGLRGSYNEQFF. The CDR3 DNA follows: TGTGCCACTGGGACAGGGTTGCGGGGCTCCTACAATGAGCAGTTCTTC.

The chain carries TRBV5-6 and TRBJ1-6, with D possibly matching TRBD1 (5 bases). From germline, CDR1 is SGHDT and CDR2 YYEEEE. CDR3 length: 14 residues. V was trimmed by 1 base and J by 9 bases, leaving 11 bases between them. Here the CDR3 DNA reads TGTGCCAGCAGCTTGAAAGGGGTAGGTTCACCCCTCCACTTT. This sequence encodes CASSLKGVGSPLHF.

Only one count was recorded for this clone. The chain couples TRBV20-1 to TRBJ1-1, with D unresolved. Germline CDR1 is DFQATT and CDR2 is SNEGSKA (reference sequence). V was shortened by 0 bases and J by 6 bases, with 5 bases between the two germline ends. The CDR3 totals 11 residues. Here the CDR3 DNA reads TGCAGTGCTAGAGATCCATCTGAAGCTTTCTTT. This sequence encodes CSARDPSEAFF.

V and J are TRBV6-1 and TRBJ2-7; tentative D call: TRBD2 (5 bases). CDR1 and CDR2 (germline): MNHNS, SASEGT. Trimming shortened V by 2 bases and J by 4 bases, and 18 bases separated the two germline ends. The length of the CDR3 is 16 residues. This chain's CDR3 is CASSEREGHQAYEQYF. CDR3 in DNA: TGTGCCAGCAGTGAACGAGAGGGCCATCAAGCGTACGAGCAGTACTTC.

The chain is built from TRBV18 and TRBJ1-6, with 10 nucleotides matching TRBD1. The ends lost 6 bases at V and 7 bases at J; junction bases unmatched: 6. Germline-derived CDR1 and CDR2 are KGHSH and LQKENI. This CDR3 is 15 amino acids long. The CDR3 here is CASSPGQGVNSPLHF. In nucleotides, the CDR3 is TGTGCCAGCTCGCCAGGACAGGGGGTGAATTCACCCCTCCACTTT.

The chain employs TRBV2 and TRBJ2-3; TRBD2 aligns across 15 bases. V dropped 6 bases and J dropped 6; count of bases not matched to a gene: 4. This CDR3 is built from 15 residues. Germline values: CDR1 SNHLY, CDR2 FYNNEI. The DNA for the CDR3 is TGTGCCAGCAGCCCCGGACTAGCGGGAGGGGATACGCAGTATTTT. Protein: CASSPGLAGGDTQYF. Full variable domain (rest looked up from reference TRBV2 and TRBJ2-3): EPEVTQTPSHQVTQMGQEVILRCVPISNHLYFYWYRQILGQKVEFLVSFYNNEISEKSEIFDDQFSVERPDGSNFTLKIRSTKLEDSAMYFCASSPGLAGGDTQYFGPGTRLTVL.

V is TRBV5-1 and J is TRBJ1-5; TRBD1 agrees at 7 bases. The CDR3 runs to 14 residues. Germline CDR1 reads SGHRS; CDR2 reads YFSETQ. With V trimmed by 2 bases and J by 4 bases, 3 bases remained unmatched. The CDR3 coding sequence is TGCGCCAGCAGCTTAACGACAGGGAATCAGCCCCAGCATTTT. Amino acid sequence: CASSLTTGNQPQHF.

The CDR3 region has the DNA TGTGCCAGCTCACCCTGGTCAGGCCAATTCACCCTCCACTTT. It is translated as CASSPWSGQFTLHF. The V and J genes are TRBV18 and TRBJ1-6; D unresolved. CDR1 and CDR2 (germline): KGHSH, LQKENI. V lost 3 bases and J lost 14, with 17 bases in between. CDR3 size: 14 residues.

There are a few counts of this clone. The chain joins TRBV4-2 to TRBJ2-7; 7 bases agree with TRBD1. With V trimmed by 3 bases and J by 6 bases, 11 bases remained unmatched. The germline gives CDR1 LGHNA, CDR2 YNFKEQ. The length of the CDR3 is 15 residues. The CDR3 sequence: CASSHSGTVVAEQYF. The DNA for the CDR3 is TGTGCCAGCAGCCACTCCGGGACAGTAGTGGCCGAGCAGTACTTC.

The CDR3 reads CASSDRVGTDTQYF. CDR3 in DNA: TGTGCCAGCAGCGACAGGGTTGGCACAGATACGCAGTATTTT. The rearrangement uses TRBV9 and TRBJ2-3, with D possibly matching TRBD1 (6 bases). CDR3 length: 14 amino acids. Deletions cut 3 bases from V and 1 base from J, with 9 bases between. The germline V gene encodes CDR1 SGDLS and CDR2 YYNGEE. Supplemented by reference TRBV9 and TRBJ2-3, the full variable domain reads DSGVTQTPKHLITATGQRVTLRCSPRSGDLSVYWYQQSLDQGLQFLIQYYNGEERAKGNILERFSAQQFPDLHSELNLSSLELGDSALYFCASSDRVGTDTQYFGPGTRLTVL.

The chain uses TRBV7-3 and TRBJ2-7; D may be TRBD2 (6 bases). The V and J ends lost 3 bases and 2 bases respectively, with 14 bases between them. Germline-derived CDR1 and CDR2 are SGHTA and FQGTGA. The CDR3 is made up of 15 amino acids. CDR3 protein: CASSFSSEGAYEQYF. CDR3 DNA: TGTGCCAGCAGCTTCTCTAGCGAGGGAGCCTACGAGCAGTACTTC.

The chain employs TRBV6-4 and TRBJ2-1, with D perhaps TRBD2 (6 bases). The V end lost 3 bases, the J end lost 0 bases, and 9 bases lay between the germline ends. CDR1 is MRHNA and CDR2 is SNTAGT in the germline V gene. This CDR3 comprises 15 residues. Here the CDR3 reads CASSEWGDSYNEQFF. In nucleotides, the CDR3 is TGTGCCAGCAGTGAATGGGGGGACTCCTACAATGAGCAGTTCTTC.

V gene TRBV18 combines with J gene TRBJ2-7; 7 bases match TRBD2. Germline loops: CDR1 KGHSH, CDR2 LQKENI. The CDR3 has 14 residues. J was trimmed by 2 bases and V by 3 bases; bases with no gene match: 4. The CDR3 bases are TGTGCCAGCTCACCGCCTAGCGGAACCTACGAGCAGTACTTC. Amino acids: CASSPPSGTYEQYF.

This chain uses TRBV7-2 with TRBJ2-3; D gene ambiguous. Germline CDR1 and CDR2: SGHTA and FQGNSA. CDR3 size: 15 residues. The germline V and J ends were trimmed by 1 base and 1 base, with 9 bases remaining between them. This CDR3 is CASSLVNRRTDTQYF. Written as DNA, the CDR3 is TGTGCCAGCAGCTTAGTAAACAGACGCACAGATACGCAGTATTTT. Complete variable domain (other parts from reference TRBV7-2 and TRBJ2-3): GAGVSQSPSNKVTEKGKDVELRCDPISGHTALYWYRQSLGQGLEFLIYFQGNSAPDKSGLPSDRFSAERTGGSVSTLTIQRTQQEDSAVYLCASSLVNRRTDTQYFGPGTRLTVL.

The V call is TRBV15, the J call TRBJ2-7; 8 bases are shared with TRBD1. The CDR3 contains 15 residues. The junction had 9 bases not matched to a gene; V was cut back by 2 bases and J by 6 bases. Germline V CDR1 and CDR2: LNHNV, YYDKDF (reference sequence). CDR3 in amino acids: CATSRTMDRDGEQYF. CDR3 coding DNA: TGTGCCACCAGCAGAACCATGGACAGGGATGGCGAGCAGTACTTC.

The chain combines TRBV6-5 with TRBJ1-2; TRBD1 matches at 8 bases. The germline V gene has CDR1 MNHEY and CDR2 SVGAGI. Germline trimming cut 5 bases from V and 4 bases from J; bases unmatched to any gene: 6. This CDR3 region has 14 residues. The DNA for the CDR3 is TGTGCCAGCAGTCCGGACAGGGACCCCTATGGCTACACCTTC. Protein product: CASSPDRDPYGYTF.

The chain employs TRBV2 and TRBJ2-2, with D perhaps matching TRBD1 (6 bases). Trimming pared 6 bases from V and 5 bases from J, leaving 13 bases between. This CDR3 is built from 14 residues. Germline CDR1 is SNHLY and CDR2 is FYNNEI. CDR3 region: CASREDSNTGELFF. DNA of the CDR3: TGTGCCAGCAGAGAGGACAGCAATACCGGGGAGCTGTTTTTT.

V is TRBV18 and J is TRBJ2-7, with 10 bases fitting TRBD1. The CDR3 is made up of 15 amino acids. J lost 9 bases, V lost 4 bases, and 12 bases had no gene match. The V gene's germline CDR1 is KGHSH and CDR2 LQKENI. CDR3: CASSLSSTGGQGQYF. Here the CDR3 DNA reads TGTGCCAGCTCACTCTCCTCGACAGGGGGCCAGGGGCAGTACTTC.

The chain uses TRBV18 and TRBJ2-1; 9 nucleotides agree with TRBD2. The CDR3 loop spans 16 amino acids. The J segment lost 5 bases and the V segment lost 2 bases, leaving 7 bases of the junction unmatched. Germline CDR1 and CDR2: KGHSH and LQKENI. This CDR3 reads CASSPKSAGGHNEQFF. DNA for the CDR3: TGTGCCAGCTCACCAAAATCAGCGGGGGGACACAATGAGCAGTTCTTC.

The CDR3 sequence: CASRGQGAYYGYTF. Written as DNA, the CDR3 is TGTGCCAGCAGGGGACAGGGGGCGTACTATGGCTACACCTTC. The V gene is TRBV6-1, the J gene TRBJ1-2, with 12 nucleotides matching TRBD1. V was clipped by 6 bases and J by 3 bases; unmatched bases: 2. Germline CDR1 reads MNHNS; CDR2 reads SASEGT. This CDR3 comprises 14 residues.

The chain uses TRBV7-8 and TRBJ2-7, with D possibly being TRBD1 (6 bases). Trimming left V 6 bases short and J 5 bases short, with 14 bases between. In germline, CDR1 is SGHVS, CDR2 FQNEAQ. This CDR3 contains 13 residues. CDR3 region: CASRLTGSHEQYF. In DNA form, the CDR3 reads TGTGCCAGCAGACTTACAGGGTCCCACGAGCAGTACTTC.

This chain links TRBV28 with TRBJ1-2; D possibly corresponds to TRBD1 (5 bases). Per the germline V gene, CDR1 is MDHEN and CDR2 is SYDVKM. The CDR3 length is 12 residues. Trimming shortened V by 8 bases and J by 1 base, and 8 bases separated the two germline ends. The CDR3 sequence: CASSDSNYGYTF. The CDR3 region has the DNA TGTGCCAGCTCTGACAGTAACTATGGCTACACCTTC.

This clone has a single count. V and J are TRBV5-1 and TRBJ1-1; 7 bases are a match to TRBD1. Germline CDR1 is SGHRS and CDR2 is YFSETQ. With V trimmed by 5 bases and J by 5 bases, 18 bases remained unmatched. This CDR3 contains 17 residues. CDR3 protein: CASSSRGEASTGTEAFF. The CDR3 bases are TGCGCCAGCAGTTCCAGGGGTGAGGCCTCGACAGGGACTGAAGCTTTCTTT.

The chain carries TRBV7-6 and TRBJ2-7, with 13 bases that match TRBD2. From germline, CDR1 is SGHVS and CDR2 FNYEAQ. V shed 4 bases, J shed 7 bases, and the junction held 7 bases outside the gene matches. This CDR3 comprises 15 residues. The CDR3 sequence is CASSYGLAGVSEQYF. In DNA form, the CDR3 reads TGTGCCAGCAGCTATGGACTAGCGGGAGTGAGTGAGCAGTACTTC.